This TCR beta chain was sequenced in a study of T cell responses to AZD1222 COVID-19 vaccine (dated by TCRdb to the early 2020s). Regarding the complete study: AZD1222 recipients with second doses at about 4 weeks or about 12 weeks were pooled, because spike-specific TCR depth and breadth did not differ between schedules. A total of 230 to 250 trial participants underwent TCR sequencing, of whom about 210 received two doses of AZD1222 and some 25 received two doses of the MenACWY control vaccine. Trial participants were enrolled by age into subgroups of 18-55, 56-69 and 70-plus years, and about 150, 27 and 61 TCR-sequenced participants, respectively, were included in these subgroups. What the research found in general, with its limitations: Reportedly, close to half of the unique spike-specific TCRs recognized epitopes lying outside the regions that are mutated in the B.1.351 and B.1.1.7 variants. The 56-69-year group was small, and its depth increase did not reach significance, likely because of low power. Vaccine-associated CD4 TCRs spanned the whole spike protein, with dominant responses in regions 160-218 and 743-854. Conclusions about previously exposed vaccinees are limited, since just 5 or 6 AZD1222 recipients were seropositive for SARS-CoV-2 at baseline. After two AZD1222 doses, spike-specific TCR breadth and depth were significantly higher than at day 0 and than in MenACWY recipients. Participants were mostly white British and included more females than males, and it was suggested by the authors that clonal diversity may have been underestimated. Because no day 14 peak-response samples were available, repertoires were characterized only after the peak T cell response.

On this clone itself: Its antigen specificity is not known. Per-base quality was not reported, and no clone a single base away is much larger than it.

The CDR3 regions of human TCRbeta chains were subjected to immunosequencing. Per the source publication's procedure: Repertoire TCRs were matched against a reference library of SARS-CoV-2-specific TCRs generated with the MIRA antigen-specificity platform. Breadth was defined as the fraction of unique TCRs that were SARS-CoV-2-associated, and depth was defined as the fraction of total T cells that were SARS-CoV-2-associated. Using the MIRA data, every spike-specific TCR was mapped to the spike region that the TCR reacted to and assigned to either a CD4 or a CD8 class. Log10-transformed breadth and depth values were compared by one-way ANOVA with Sidak's multiple comparisons tests. The clones in this table, taken by TCRdb from immuneACCESS, are in-frame only. Not every clone is retained; where verified, under half of the shortfall comes from an unresolved V gene, and the cause of the rest is unknown. V and J calls and clone size come straight from that table; D and trimming were deduced from the DNA. Here the sample has tens of thousands of clones; roughly 90% occur a single time. Of the sample, about 8.2% falls within the top ten clones.

Read against the paper, the sample's time point label means: baseline before first vaccination. Samples from vaccinated people were obtained from the UK trials COV001 and COV002, which included a single-blind randomized controlled phase 2/3 trial of AZD1222 (ChAdOx1 nCoV-19) in healthy adults. For TCRbeta chain sequencing, PBMC samples were collected from trial participants at day 0 and at day 28 after the second dose. Sequences SEHNR (CDR1) and FQNEAQ (CDR2) are obtained from the germline V gene (reference sequence). V and J lose 5 bases and 7 bases, and a span of 20 bases separates them. From the cysteine through the phenylalanine, the CDR3 covers 15 amino acids. Only the CDR3 DNA stays, 45 bases, in frame from base 1.

This sequence was found in an adult in good health. The sequence links TRBV7-9 to TRBJ1-1; the D gene remains uncertain. The specimen was peripheral blood, collected on day 0 of AZD1222 vaccination. The DNA sequence is TGTGCCAGCAGCCGACCTGAGGGAAAGGACGGTGAAGCTTTCTTT. Its product reads: CASSRPEGKDGEAFF.